The 23 T cell receptor beta chains given below trace back to one sample, sequenced in a study of human T cells and chemical hapten exposure. TCRdb recomputed calls from the RACE reads with MiXCR, one row per CDR3 protein. The sample contains roughly 110,000 distinct CDR3 sequences, roughly 12% of which appear only once. As for time point: pre-sensitization, week 0. Treatment denoted: therapeutic diphenylcyclopropenone sensitization with weekly scalp DPC. The specimen was whole blood, collected in connection with sensitization to the hapten diphenylcyclopropenone (DPC). The origin of the receptors is a woman aged 50 to 60 with alopecia areata. Some clones in this sample may be carry-over from other donors' samples.

This clonotype was found many times. V usage is TRBV2 and J usage is TRBJ2-7, with no clear D. The germline V gene encodes CDR1 SNHLY and CDR2 FYNNEI. The CDR3 has 12 amino acids. V was trimmed by 6 bases and J by 2 bases, leaving 8 bases between them. CDR3: CASRLETYEQYF. DNA for the CDR3: TGTGCCAGCAGATTGGAAACCTACGAGCAGTACTTC.

This clonotype has a handful of counts. The CDR3 DNA sequence: TGTGCCAGCAGACTGACGGTCAATGAGCAGTTCTTC. Its protein product is CASRLTVNEQFF. The V gene is TRBV2, the J gene TRBJ2-1; unclear D gene. The V gene's germline CDR1 is SNHLY and CDR2 FYNNEI. The CDR3 spans 12 residues. V gave up 6 bases and J gave up 6 bases, with 9 bases separating them.

This clonotype came up a few times. J is TRBJ1-1 and V is TRBV19; unclear D gene. The CDR3 totals 15 residues. Germline lookup yields CDR1 LNHDA and CDR2 SQIVND (reference sequence). Trimming cost V 9 bases and J 0 bases, with 17 bases left between them. The DNA of the CDR3 is TGTGCCAGCCGATCGACGAGTCCGTTGAACACTGAAGCTTTCTTT. This gives the protein CASRSTSPLNTEAFF.

This chain joins TRBV10-3 and TRBJ2-5; D not certain. The CDR3 length is 11 residues. V was shortened by 7 bases and J by 7 bases, with 10 bases between the two germline ends. The germline V gene has CDR1 ENHRY and CDR2 SYGVKD. CDR3 protein: CAINNGGTQYF. The CDR3 DNA reads TGTGCCATCAATAATGGTGGGACCCAGTACTTC.

This sequence joins TRBV7-2 and TRBJ1-2; D gene uncertain. The V end was cut by 3 bases, the J end by 4 bases, with 15 bases between. The germline V gene has CDR1 SGHTA and CDR2 FQGNSA. This CDR3 is built from 15 residues. The CDR3 here is CASSFAKPAAYGYTF. Written as DNA, the CDR3 is TGTGCCAGCAGCTTCGCCAAACCGGCGGCCTATGGCTACACCTTC.

This clonotype was detected ten times or more. The rearrangement uses TRBV27 and TRBJ2-3, with D possibly called TRBD1 or TRBD2 (6 bases each). The germline gives CDR1 MNHEY, CDR2 SMNVEV (reference sequence). Trimming cost V 4 bases and J 5 bases, with 16 bases left between them. CDR3 length: 15 amino acids. The CDR3 here is CASSYSLRGRDTQYF. CDR3 nucleotides: TGTGCCAGCAGTTACAGCCTCCGGGGGCGAGATACGCAGTATTTT.

This clonotype was seen repeatedly, ten times or more. The rearrangement uses TRBV6-5 and TRBJ2-7; no clear D gene. With 5 bases removed from V and 3 bases from J, the gap between germline ends came to 20 bases. The CDR3 has 16 residues. The germline gives CDR1 MNHEY, CDR2 SVGAGI. The DNA of the CDR3 is TGTGCCAGCAGTCCCCGAGCCTCCCCAGTGAACTACGAGCAGTACTTC. This codes for CASSPRASPVNYEQYF.

The rearrangement joins TRBV7-9 to TRBJ1-2; D uncertain. Germline CDR1 is SEHNR and CDR2 is FQNEAQ (reference sequence). CDR3 size: 14 residues. V lost 4 bases and J 6 bases, leaving 15 bases between the germline ends. This CDR3 is CASSSTLRVHGYTF. The CDR3 DNA reads TGTGCCAGCAGCTCAACGCTGCGGGTCCATGGCTACACCTTC.

V is TRBV6-1 and J is TRBJ2-1; D may correspond to TRBD1 or TRBD2 (5 bases each). The CDR3 is 15 residues long. V was pared by 2 bases and J by 8 bases, with 16 bases between. Germline CDR1 reads MNHNS; CDR2 reads SASEGT. CDR3 in amino acids: CASSEPGRSLHEQFF. The CDR3 nucleotides are TGTGCCAGCAGTGAACCGGGACGAAGCCTACATGAGCAGTTCTTC.

This chain links TRBV18 with TRBJ1-5; D call uncertain. Per germline, CDR1 KGHSH and CDR2 LQKENI. CDR3 size: 13 residues. V lost 6 bases and J 4 bases, leaving 10 bases between the germline ends. The chain's CDR3 is CASSPVENQPQHF. The CDR3, as DNA: TGTGCCAGCTCCCCCGTCGAGAATCAGCCCCAGCATTTT.

The chain carries TRBV5-1 and TRBJ2-1; no clear D gene. Trimming removed 6 bases at V and 0 bases at J, with 16 bases between. Germline CDR1 and CDR2: SGHRS and YFSETQ. This CDR3 has 16 amino acids. The CDR3 here is CASTPNELSSYNEQFF. CDR3 DNA: TGCGCCAGCACCCCAAACGAGCTGAGCTCCTACAATGAGCAGTTCTTC.

This clonotype has more than one count but fewer than ten. The chain couples TRBV7-9 to TRBJ2-5; D may be TRBD2 (6 bases). Germline loops: CDR1 SEHNR, CDR2 FQNEAQ (reference sequence). V dropped 5 bases and J dropped 8 bases, with 27 bases sitting between them. This CDR3 contains 17 residues. In DNA, the CDR3 is TGTGCCAGCAGCCCCGCATTTTGGGGGACGGAGGGGCGAACCCAGTACTTC. Its protein is CASSPAFWGTEGRTQYF.

This clonotype was counted at least ten times. The J gene is TRBJ2-3, the V gene TRBV7-2; no firm D call. CDR1 and CDR2 (germline): SGHTA, FQGNSA. CDR3 length: 13 residues. Trimming shortened V by 5 bases and J by 2 bases, and 8 bases separated the two germline ends. The CDR3 loop reads CASSRVSTDTQYF. The CDR3 nucleotides read TGTGCCAGCAGCCGGGTTTCCACAGATACGCAGTATTTT.

This clonotype came up many times. The chain joins TRBV5-1 to TRBJ2-5; tentative D call: TRBD1 (6 bases). Trimming left V 0 bases short and J 1 base short, with 7 bases between. The CDR3 consists of 14 residues. The germline gives CDR1 SGHRS, CDR2 YFSETQ. The CDR3 DNA reads as TGCGCCAGCAGCTTGGAGGACAGCCAAGAGACCCAGTACTTC. Translating gives CASSLEDSQETQYF. Full variable domain (remainder filled in from reference TRBV5-1 and TRBJ2-5): KAGVTQTPRYLIKTRGQQVTLSCSPISGHRSVSWYQQTPGQGLQFLFEYFSETQRNKGNFPGRFSGRQFSNSRSEMNVSTLELGDSALYLCASSLEDSQETQYFGPGTRLLVL.

A remark on this clonotype: An end of the junction does not agree with germline; a read error may underlie this. V is TRBV6-1 and J is TRBJ2-1; unclear D gene. Germline lookup yields CDR1 MNHNS and CDR2 SASEGT. This CDR3 contains 14 residues. The CDR3 sequence: CASRESSSCNEQFF. The CDR3 DNA sequence: TGTGCCAGCAGGGAGAGCAGCTCCTGCAATGAGCAGTTCTTC.

This clonotype turned up a few times. This rearrangement joins TRBV9 to TRBJ2-5, with D maybe TRBD1 (7 bases). V was shortened by 4 bases and J by 7 bases, with 17 bases between the two germline ends. This CDR3 region has 14 residues. CDR1 and CDR2 from the germline V gene are SGDLS and YYNGEE. The DNA for the CDR3 is TGTGCCAGCAGCCCGAGGACAGGAGGGGCGACCCAGTACTTC. Its protein is CASSPRTGGATQYF.

The rearrangement links TRBV4-2 to TRBJ1-1; D might be TRBD1 (5 bases). V was pared by 1 base and J by 1 base, with 16 bases between. The CDR3 is made up of 17 amino acids. Germline V gives CDR1 LGHNA, CDR2 YNFKEQ. This CDR3 is CASSQAGPGIENTEAFF. CDR3 DNA sequence: TGTGCCAGCAGCCAAGCTGGACCAGGGATAGAGAACACTGAAGCTTTCTTT.

The V and J genes are TRBV2 and TRBJ1-2, with D unclear. The germline CDR1 and CDR2 sequences are SNHLY and FYNNEI. Trimming pared 7 bases from V and 4 bases from J, leaving 10 bases between. The CDR3 contains 12 residues. CDR3 region: CASKGSPYGYTF. In DNA form, the CDR3 reads TGTGCCAGCAAGGGTTCTCCCTATGGCTACACCTTC.

This clonotype showed up many times. The chain carries TRBV5-1 and TRBJ1-1; TRBD1 matches 7 bases. Germline V gene sequence: CDR1 SGHRS, CDR2 YFSETQ. J was trimmed by 1 base and V by 4 bases; bases with no gene match: 7. The CDR3 has 15 residues. CDR3 residues: CASSGAGTENTEAFF. The CDR3 DNA sequence: TGCGCCAGCAGCGGTGCCGGGACAGAGAACACTGAAGCTTTCTTT.

V gene TRBV2 combines with J gene TRBJ2-5; no clear D. The length of the CDR3 is 11 residues. Deletions cut 3 bases from V and 4 bases from J, with 3 bases between. The germline V gene encodes CDR1 SNHLY and CDR2 FYNNEI. As DNA, the CDR3 is TGTGCCAGCAGTGAGGCAGAGACCCAGTACTTC. It yields the protein CASSEAETQYF.

This clonotype was found many times. The J gene is TRBJ2-7, the V gene TRBV6-2 or TRBV6-3, with unresolved D. V lost 4 bases to trimming and J lost 4 bases, with 11 bases between them. CDR3 size: 13 residues. Germline loops: CDR1 MNHEY, CDR2 SVGEGT. CDR3 amino acids: CASSFQPTYEQYF. For the CDR3, the DNA is TGTGCCAGCAGTTTCCAGCCTACTTACGAGCAGTACTTC.

The DNA for the CDR3 is TGCAGTGCTCACAAGCAAGAGACCCAGTACTTC. Protein: CSAHKQETQYF. The chain combines TRBV20-1 with TRBJ2-5; D is unclear. V was cut by 5 bases and J by 2 bases, with 6 bases left in between. CDR3 length: 11 amino acids. Germline values: CDR1 DFQATT, CDR2 SNEGSKA (reference sequence).

This rearrangement joins TRBV4-1 to TRBJ2-7; no clear D. Trimming removed 1 base from V and 3 bases from J, with 7 bases in between. The germline V gene encodes CDR1 MGHRA and CDR2 YSYEKL. CDR3 length: 13 amino acids. CDR3 DNA: TGCGCCAGCAGCCAAGGGGTACACTACGAGCAGTACTTC. This codes for CASSQGVHYEQYF.